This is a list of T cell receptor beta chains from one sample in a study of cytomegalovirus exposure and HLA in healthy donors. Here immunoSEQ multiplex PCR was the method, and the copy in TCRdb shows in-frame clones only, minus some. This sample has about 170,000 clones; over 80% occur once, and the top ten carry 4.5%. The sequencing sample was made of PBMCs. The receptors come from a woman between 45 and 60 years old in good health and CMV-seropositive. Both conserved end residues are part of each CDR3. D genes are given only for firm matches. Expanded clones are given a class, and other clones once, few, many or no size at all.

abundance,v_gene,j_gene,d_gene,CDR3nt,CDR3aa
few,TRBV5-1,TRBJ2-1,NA,TGCGCCAGCAGCTTGGTAATAAGACAGCCGAGCTCCTACAATGAGCAGTTCTTC,CASSLVIRQPSSYNEQFF
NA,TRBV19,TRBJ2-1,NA,TGTGCCAGTAAACAATTTAGCGGATCCTACAATGAGCAGTTCTTC,CASKQFSGSYNEQFF
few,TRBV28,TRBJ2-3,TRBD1,TGTGCCAGCAGTTTCCCCCGCGGGACAGGGGGCAGAATCAGCACAGATACGCAGTATTTT,CASSFPRGTGGRISTDTQYF
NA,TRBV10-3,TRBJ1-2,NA,TGTGCCATCAGTGAAGAGCTTCGAGACACCCAAGGCTACACCTTC,CAISEELRDTQGYTF
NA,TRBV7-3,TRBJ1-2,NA,TGTGCCAGCAGCTTAACCGGGACGGGGGGGGCTGGCTACACCTTC,CASSLTGTGGAGYTF
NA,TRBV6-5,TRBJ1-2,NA,TGTGCCAGCAGACGACCGGGGTCTAGTCACGGCTACACCTTC,CASRRPGSSHGYTF
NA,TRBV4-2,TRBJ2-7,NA,TGTGCCAGTAGCCAAGAAACTGAGGTAGCGGAGGTCTACGAGCAGTACTTC,CASSQETEVAEVYEQYF
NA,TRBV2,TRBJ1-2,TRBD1,TGTGCCAGCACTACCGGGACAGGGGGCGTCGATGGCTACACCTTC,CASTTGTGGVDGYTF
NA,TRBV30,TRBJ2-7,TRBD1,TGTGCCTGGAACCCGCCCACAGGGGGAAAGTACGAGCAGTACTTC,CAWNPPTGGKYEQYF
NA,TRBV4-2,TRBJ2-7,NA,TGTGCCAGCAGCCAGGGAACCGATAGCGGCAGATCCTACGAGCAGTACTTC,CASSQGTDSGRSYEQYF
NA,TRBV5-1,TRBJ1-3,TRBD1,TGCGCCAGCAGCTCGGACACAGGGGCTGGAAACACCATATATTTT,CASSSDTGAGNTIYF
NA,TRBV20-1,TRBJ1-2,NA,TGCAGTGCCTCCGCCGCAGGGTACACCTTC,CSASAAGYTF
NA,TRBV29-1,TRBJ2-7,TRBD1,TGCAGCGTTGAGGGAACAGGGGAGTTGGAACAGTACTTC,CSVEGTGELEQYF
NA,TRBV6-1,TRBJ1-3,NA,TGTGCCAGCAAGTTTATGCCGGCCGTCGCGGACACCATATATTTT,CASKFMPAVADTIYF
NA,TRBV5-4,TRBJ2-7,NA,TGTGCCAGCAGCTTCGATCATAGCTCCTACGAGCAGTACTTC,CASSFDHSSYEQYF
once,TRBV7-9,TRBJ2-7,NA,TGTTCCAGCAGCTTTTCGGACGAGCAGTACTTC,CSSSFSDEQYF
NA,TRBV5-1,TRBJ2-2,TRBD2,TGCGCCAGCAGCTTAGAGACTAGCGGGGGCACCGGGGAGCTGTTTTTT,CASSLETSGGTGELFF
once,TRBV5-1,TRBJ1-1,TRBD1,TGCGCCAGCAGTTCTGGGGGACAGTTGACTGAAGCTTTCTTT,CASSSGGQLTEAFF
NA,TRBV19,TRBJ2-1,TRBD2,TGTGCCAGTAGTATAGATCGATTTAGCGGGCGACTAAGCTCCTACAATGAGCAGTTCTTC,CASSIDRFSGRLSSYNEQFF
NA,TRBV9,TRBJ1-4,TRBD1,TGTGCCAGCAGCGTTAGGACAGGGGTGGGTGAAAAACTGTTTTTT,CASSVRTGVGEKLFF
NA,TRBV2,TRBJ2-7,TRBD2,TGTGCCAGGACATTGGGGCTAGCGGGAACCTACGAGCAGTACTTC,CARTLGLAGTYEQYF
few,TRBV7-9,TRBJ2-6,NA,TGTGCCAGCCGGGACAGGGCCAACGTCCTGACTTTC,CASRDRANVLTF
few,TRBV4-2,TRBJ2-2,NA,TGTGCCAGCAGCCAAGCGGGGTCGGTGGCCGGGGAGCTGTTTTTT,CASSQAGSVAGELFF
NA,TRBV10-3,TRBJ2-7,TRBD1,TGTGCCATTAAGACAGGGGGCGGCGAGCAGTACTTC,CAIKTGGGEQYF
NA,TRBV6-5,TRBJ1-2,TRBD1,TGTGCCAGCAACTCACTAGACAGGGGGAACTATGGCTACACCTTC,CASNSLDRGNYGYTF
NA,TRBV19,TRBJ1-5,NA,TGTGCCAGTAGTACCACCTATGCGATCGGGTCCCAGCATTTT,CASSTTYAIGSQHF
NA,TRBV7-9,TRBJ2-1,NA,TGTGCCAGCCGCGGGGCGAGCTCCTACAATGAGCAGTTCTTC,CASRGASSYNEQFF
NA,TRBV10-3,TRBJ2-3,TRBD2,TGTGCCATCAGTAAAATAGCGGGGGTAGATACGCAGTATTTT,CAISKIAGVDTQYF
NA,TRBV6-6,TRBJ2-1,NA,TGTGCCAGCAGCTGGGGACTTTACGATGAGCAGTTCTTC,CASSWGLYDEQFF
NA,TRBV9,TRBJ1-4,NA,TGTGCCAGCAGCGCCCGGGGAGGGCTTAATGAAAAACTGTTTTTT,CASSARGGLNEKLFF
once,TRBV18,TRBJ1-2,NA,TGTGCCAGCTCACCATCCAGGGCTGGCTACACCTTC,CASSPSRAGYTF
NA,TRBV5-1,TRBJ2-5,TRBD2,TGCGCCAGCAGCTTTCGACTAGCGGGGTTTCGGGACCAAGAGACCCAGTACTTC,CASSFRLAGFRDQETQYF
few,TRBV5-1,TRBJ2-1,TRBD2,TGCGCCAGCAGCGTTAGCGGGGGGACCTACAATGAGCAGTTCTTC,CASSVSGGTYNEQFF
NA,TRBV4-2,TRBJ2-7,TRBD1,TGTGCCAGCAGCCGGGCTGGACAGGCCTACGAGCAGTACTTC,CASSRAGQAYEQYF
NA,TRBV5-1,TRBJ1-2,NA,TGCGCCAGCAGCTTAGACCCCCAGGATCAATATGACTATGGCTACACCTTC,CASSLDPQDQYDYGYTF
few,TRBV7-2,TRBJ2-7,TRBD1,TGTGCCAGCAGCTTCCTCCAGGGGGACGAGCAGTACTTC,CASSFLQGDEQYF
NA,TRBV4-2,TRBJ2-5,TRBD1,TGTGCCAGCAGCCAAGATCAGGGACAGGCGGAGACCCAGTACTTC,CASSQDQGQAETQYF
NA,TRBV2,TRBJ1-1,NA,TGTGCCAGCAGTGAATTGAAGGGGCGATACACTGAAGCTTTCTTT,CASSELKGRYTEAFF
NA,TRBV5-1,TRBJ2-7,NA,TGCGCCAGCAGCTCAGGGTCCTACGAGCAGTACTTC,CASSSGSYEQYF
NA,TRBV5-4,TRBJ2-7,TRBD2,TGTGCCAGCAGCGAGGGACTAGCGGACCTATACGAGCAGTACTTC,CASSEGLADLYEQYF
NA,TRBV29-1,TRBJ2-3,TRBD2,TGCAGCGTGCTACTAGCGGGAGGTAGCACAGATACGCAGTATTTT,CSVLLAGGSTDTQYF
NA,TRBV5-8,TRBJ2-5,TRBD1,TGTGCCAGCAGCGTATTTCAGGGGGCGGGAGAGACCCAGTACTTC,CASSVFQGAGETQYF
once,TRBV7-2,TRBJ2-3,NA,TGTGCCAGCAGCTCCCAGGGGGGAGGAGGGTACGATACGCAGTATTTT,CASSSQGGGGYDTQYF
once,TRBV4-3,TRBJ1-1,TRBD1,TGCGCCAGCAGCCAAGGAGGTTTCCGGGGACAGGGTGGCACTGAAGCTTTCTTT,CASSQGGFRGQGGTEAFF
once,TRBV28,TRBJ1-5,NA,TGTGCCAGCACATTTACAGGGACCGGCAATCAGCCCCAGCATTTT,CASTFTGTGNQPQHF
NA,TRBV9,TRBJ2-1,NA,TGTGCCAGCGGGCGGGAACATGAGCAGTTCTTC,CASGREHEQFF
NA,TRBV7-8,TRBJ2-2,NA,TGTGCCAGCAGCCCTCTAGGGGGGCGTGGCGGGGGAGAAACCGGGGAGCTGTTTTTT,CASSPLGGRGGGETGELFF
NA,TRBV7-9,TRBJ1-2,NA,TGTGCCAGCAGCTTAGCTGCAGGTTTTAATGGCTACACCTTC,CASSLAAGFNGYTF
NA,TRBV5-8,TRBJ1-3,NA,TGTGCCAGCAGCGTCGGGACACTCTCTGGAAACACCATATATTTT,CASSVGTLSGNTIYF
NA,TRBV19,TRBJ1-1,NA,TGTGCCAGTAGTATTTCCGGGGGGGCCATGAACACTGAAGCTTTCTTT,CASSISGGAMNTEAFF
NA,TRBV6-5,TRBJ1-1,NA,TGTGCCAGCAGTTACTCGGAACAGGTAACTGAAGCTTTCTTT,CASSYSEQVTEAFF
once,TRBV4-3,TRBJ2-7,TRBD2,TGCGCCAGCAGCCAAGATAGGGCGGTCGGGGGGTACGAGCAGTACTTC,CASSQDRAVGGYEQYF
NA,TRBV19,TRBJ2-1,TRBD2,TGTGCCAGTCGGACTAGCGGGGGGGACAATGAGCAGTTCTTC,CASRTSGGDNEQFF
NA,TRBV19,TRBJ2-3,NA,TGTGCCAGTAGTATAGCCACGGGGGACACAGATACGCAGTATTTT,CASSIATGDTDTQYF